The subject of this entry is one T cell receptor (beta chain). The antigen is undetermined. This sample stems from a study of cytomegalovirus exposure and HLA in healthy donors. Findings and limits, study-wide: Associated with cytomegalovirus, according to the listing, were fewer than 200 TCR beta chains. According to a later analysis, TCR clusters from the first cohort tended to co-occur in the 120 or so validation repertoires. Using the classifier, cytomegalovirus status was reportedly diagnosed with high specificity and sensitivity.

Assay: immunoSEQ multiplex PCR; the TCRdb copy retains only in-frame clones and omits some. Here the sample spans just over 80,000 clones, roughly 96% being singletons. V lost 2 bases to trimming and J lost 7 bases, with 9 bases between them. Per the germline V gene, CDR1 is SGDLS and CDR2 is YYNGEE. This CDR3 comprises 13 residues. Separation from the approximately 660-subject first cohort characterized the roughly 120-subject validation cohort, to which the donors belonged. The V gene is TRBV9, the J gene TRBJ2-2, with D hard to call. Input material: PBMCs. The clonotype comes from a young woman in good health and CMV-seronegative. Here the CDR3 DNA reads TGTGCCAGCAGCGTTTTAGCTCGCGGGGAGCTGTTTTTT. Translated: CASSVLARGELFF.